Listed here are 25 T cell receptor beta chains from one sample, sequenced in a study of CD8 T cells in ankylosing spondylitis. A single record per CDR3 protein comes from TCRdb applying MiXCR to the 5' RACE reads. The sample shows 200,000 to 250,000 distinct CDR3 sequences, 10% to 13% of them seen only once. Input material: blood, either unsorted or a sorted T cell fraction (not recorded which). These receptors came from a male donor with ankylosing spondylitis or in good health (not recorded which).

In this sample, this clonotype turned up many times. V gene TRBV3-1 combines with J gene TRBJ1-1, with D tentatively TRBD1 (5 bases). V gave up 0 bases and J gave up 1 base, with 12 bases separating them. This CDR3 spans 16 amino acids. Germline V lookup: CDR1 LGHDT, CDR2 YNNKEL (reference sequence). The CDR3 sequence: CASSQDQLQENTEAFF. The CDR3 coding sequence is TGTGCCAGCAGCCAAGATCAGCTACAGGAGAACACTGAAGCTTTCTTT.

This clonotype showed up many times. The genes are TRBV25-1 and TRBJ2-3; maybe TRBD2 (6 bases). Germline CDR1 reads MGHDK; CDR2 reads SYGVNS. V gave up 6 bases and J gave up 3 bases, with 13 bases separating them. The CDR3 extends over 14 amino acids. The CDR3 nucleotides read TGTGCCAGCAGCCCGATACTAGCAACAGATACGCAGTATTTT. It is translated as CASSPILATDTQYF.

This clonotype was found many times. The CDR3 nucleotides read TGCGCCAGCAGCCTAAAACAGGGGGCGGATGGCTACACCTTC. This sequence encodes CASSLKQGADGYTF. The chain has TRBV5-1 and TRBJ1-2; TRBD1 matches at 9 bases. V shed 4 bases and J 6 bases; nucleotides not matched to a gene: 7. The CDR3 contains 14 residues. The V gene's germline CDR1 is SGHRS and CDR2 YFSETQ.

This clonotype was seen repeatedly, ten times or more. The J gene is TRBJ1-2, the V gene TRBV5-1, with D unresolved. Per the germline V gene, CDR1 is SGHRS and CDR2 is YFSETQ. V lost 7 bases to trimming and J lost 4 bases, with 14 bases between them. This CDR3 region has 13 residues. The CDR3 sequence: CASSEGKGYGYTF. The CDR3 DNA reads TGCGCCAGCTCGGAAGGGAAGGGCTATGGCTACACCTTC.

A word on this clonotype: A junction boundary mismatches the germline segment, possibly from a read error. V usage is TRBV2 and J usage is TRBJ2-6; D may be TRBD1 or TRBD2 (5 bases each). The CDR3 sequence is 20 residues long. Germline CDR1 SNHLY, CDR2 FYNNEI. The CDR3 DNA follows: TGTGCCAGCAGTGTTGGTCGAGGACTGCCACTAGGCTCTGGGGCCACCGTCCTGACTTTC. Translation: CASSVGRGLPLGSGATVLTF.

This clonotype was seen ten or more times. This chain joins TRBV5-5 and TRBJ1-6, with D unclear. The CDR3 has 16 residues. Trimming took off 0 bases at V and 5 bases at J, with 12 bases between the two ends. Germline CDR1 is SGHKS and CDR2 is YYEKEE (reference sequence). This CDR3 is CASSLGSSGDNSPLHF. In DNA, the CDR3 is TGTGCCAGCAGCTTGGGATCCTCCGGAGATAATTCACCCCTCCACTTT.

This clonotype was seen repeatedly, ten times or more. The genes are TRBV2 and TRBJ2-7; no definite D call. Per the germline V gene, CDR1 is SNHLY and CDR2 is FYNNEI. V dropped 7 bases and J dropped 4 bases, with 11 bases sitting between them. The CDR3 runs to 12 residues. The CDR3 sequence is CASKSTEYEQYF. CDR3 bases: TGTGCCAGCAAAAGTACAGAGTACGAGCAGTACTTC.

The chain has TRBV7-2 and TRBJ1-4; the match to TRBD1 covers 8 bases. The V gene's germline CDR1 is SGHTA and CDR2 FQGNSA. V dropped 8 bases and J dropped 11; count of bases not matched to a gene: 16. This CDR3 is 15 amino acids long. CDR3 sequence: CASQAGGERYGKLFF. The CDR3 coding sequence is TGTGCCAGCCAAGCAGGGGGCGAACGCTATGGGAAACTGTTTTTT. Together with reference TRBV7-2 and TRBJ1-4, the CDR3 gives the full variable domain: GAGVSQSPSNKVTEKGKDVELRCDPISGHTALYWYRQSLGQGLEFLIYFQGNSAPDKSGLPSDRFSAERTGGSVSTLTIQRTQQEDSAVYLCASQAGGERYGKLFFGSGTQLSVL.

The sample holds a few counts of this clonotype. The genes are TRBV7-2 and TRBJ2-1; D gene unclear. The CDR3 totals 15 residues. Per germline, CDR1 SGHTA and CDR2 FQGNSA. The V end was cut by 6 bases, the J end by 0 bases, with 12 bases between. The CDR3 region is CASRSSKYSYNEQFF. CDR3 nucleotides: TGTGCCAGCAGATCGTCCAAGTACTCCTACAATGAGCAGTTCTTC.

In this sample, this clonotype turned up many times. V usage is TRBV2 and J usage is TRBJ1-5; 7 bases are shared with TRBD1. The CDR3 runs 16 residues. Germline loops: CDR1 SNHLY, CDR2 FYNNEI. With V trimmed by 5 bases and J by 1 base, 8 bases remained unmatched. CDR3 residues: CASSRNQGVSNQPQHF. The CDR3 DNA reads TGTGCCAGCAGTCGAAATCAGGGGGTCAGCAATCAGCCCCAGCATTTT. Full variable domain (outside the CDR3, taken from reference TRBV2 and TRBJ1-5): EPEVTQTPSHQVTQMGQEVILRCVPISNHLYFYWYRQILGQKVEFLVSFYNNEISEKSEIFDDQFSVERPDGSNFTLKIRSTKLEDSAMYFCASSRNQGVSNQPQHFGDGTRLSIL.

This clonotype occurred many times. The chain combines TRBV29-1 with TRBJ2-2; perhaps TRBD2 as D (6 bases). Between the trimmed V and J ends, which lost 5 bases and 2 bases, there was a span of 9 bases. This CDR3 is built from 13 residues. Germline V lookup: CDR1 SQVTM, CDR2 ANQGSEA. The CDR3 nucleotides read TGCAGCGTTCGGGGGACTAACACCGGGGAGCTGTTTTTT. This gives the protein CSVRGTNTGELFF.

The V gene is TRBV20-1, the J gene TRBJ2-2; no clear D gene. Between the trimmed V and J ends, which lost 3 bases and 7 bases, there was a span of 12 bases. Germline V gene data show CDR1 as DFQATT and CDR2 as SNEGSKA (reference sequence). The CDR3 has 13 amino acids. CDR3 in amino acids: CSASLGIGGELFF. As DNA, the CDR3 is TGCAGTGCTAGTTTGGGCATAGGCGGGGAGCTGTTTTTT.

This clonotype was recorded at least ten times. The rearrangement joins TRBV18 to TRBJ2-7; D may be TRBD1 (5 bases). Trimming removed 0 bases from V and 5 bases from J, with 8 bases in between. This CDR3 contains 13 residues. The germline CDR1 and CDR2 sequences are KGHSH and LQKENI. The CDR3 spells CASSPPGRHEQYF. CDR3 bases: TGTGCCAGCTCACCACCGGGGCGCCACGAGCAGTACTTC.

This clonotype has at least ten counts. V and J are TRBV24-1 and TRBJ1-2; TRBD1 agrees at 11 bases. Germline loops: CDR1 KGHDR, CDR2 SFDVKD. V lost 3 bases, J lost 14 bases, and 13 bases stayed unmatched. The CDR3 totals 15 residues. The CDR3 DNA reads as TGTGCCACCAGTGATGGCTCCCTCGGACAGGGGGCGTATACCTTC. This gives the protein CATSDGSLGQGAYTF.

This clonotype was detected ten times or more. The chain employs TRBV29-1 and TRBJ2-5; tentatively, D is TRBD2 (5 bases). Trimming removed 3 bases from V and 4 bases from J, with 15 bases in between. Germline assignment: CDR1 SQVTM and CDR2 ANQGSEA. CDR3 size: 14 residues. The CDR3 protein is CSVEGDPVPETQYF. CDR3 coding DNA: TGCAGCGTTGAGGGAGACCCCGTCCCAGAGACCCAGTACTTC.

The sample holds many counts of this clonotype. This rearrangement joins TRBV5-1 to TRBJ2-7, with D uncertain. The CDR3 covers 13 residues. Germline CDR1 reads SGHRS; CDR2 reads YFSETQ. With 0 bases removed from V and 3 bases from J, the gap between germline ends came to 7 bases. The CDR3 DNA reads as TGCGCCAGCAGCTTGGAGGACCACTACGAGCAGTACTTC. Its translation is CASSLEDHYEQYF.

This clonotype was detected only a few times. CDR3 nucleotide sequence: TGTGCCTGGACAAGACAGGTGAACACTGAAGCTTTCTTT. Its translation: CAWTRQVNTEAFF. The chain links TRBV30 to TRBJ1-1; D might be TRBD1 (6 bases). CDR3 length: 13 amino acids. Germline V gene lookup returns CDR1 GTSNPN and CDR2 SVGIG (reference sequence). Trimming took 4 bases from V and 0 from J, leaving 9 bases between them.

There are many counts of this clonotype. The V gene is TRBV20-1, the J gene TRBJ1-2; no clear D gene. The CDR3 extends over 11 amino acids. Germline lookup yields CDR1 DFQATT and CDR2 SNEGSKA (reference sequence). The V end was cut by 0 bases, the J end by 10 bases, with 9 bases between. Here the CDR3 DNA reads TGCAGTGCTAGAGATCCACGTTTCTACACCTTC. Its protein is CSARDPRFYTF.

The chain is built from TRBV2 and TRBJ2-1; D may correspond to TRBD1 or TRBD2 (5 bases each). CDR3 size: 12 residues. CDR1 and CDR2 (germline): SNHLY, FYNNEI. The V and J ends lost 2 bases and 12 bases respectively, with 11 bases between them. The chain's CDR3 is CASSEQRGRQFF. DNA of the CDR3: TGTGCCAGCAGTGAACAGAGGGGTAGGCAGTTCTTC.

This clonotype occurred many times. Written as DNA, the CDR3 is TGCGCCAGCAGCGCCGACAGTTACGCCGGGGAGCTGTTTTTT. Amino acids: CASSADSYAGELFF. The genes are TRBV5-1 and TRBJ2-2; TRBD1 is a possible D gene (5 bases). The CDR3 spans 14 residues. Germline CDR1 reads SGHRS; CDR2 reads YFSETQ. Trimming took off 4 bases at V and 6 bases at J, with 13 bases between the two ends.

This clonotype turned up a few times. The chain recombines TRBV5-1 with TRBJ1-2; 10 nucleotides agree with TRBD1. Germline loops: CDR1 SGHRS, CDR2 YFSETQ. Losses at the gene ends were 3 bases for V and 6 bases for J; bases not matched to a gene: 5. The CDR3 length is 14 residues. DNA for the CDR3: TGCGCCAGCAGCTCGGGGGACAGGGGAGATGGCTACACCTTC. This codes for CASSSGDRGDGYTF.

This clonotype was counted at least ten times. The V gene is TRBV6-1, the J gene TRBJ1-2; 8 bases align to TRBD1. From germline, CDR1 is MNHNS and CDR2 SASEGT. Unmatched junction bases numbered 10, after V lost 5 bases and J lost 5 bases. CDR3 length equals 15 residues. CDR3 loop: CASSPRDRPGYGYTF. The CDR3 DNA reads TGTGCCAGCAGTCCCCGGGACAGGCCAGGGTATGGCTACACCTTC.

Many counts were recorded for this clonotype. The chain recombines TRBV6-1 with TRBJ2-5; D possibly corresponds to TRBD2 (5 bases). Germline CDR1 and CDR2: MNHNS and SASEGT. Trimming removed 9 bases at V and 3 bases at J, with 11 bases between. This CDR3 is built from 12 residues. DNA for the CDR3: TGTGCCAGTATAAAGGAGGAAGAGACCCAGTACTTC. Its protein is CASIKEEETQYF.

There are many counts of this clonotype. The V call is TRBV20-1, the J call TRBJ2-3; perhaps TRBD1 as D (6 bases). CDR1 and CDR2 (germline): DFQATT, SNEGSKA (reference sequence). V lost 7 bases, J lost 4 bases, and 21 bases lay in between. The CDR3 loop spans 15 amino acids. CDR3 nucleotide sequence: TGCAGTGTTATACAGGGCCCTCCTCCGCCAGATACGCAGTATTTT. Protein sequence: CSVIQGPPPPDTQYF.

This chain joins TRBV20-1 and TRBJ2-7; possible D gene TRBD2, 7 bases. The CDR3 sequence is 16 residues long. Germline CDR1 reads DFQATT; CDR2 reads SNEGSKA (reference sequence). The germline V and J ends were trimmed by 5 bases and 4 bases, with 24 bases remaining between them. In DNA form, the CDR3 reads TGCAGTGCTCCCCCGAGGGGGGGAAAACAACTATACGAGCAGTACTTC. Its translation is CSAPPRGGKQLYEQYF.